The next 3 T cell receptor beta chains were all read from a single sample in a study of blood T cell repertoires in COVID-19. TCRdb keeps only in-frame clones here, not all; method: immunoSEQ multiplex PCR. The sample has about 230,000 clones, 70% to 90% seen once; the top ten hold approximately 2.6%. The sample taken for sequencing was peripheral blood. These receptors all stem from a woman in her 70s with active or convalescent COVID-19.

The V and J genes are TRBV5-4 and TRBJ2-7, with D tentatively TRBD2 (7 bases). The CDR3 contains 14 residues. CDR1 and CDR2 (germline): SGHNT, YYREEE (reference sequence). The V end lost 3 bases, the J end lost 2 bases, and 12 bases lay between the germline ends. The CDR3 reads CASSSGGRTYEQYF. CDR3 bases: TGTGCCAGCAGCTCCGGGGGGCGGACCTACGAGCAGTACTTC.

The CDR3 loop is CASKIGGGQGHSYEQYF. The CDR3 bases are TGTGCCAGTAAGATTGGGGGAGGACAGGGGCACTCCTACGAGCAGTACTTC. The chain joins TRBV7-7 to TRBJ2-7; 9 bases line up with TRBD1. The junction had 15 bases not matched to a gene; V was cut back by 9 bases and J by 0 bases. The germline CDR1 and CDR2 sequences are SSHAT and FNYEAQ (reference sequence). The CDR3 is 17 amino acids.

The rearrangement uses TRBV6-5 and TRBJ2-7; D might be TRBD2 (6 bases). CDR3 length: 15 amino acids. Deletions cut 7 bases from V and 1 base from J, with 17 bases between. CDR1 and CDR2 (germline): MNHEY, SVGAGI. CDR3 DNA sequence: TGTGCCAGCATTCGCACTAGCCCGGGATCCTACGAGCAGTACTTC. Translation: CASIRTSPGSYEQYF.